The 7 T cell receptor beta chains presented below share a single source sample, sequenced in a study of graft-versus-host responses after intestinal transplantation. Their antigens remain unidentified. The table came from immunoSEQ multiplex PCR; TCRdb's copy has only in-frame clones and leaves some out. The data hold about 92,000 clones, with about four fifths observed a single time. Sequenced material: unstimulated CD8+ T cells sorted from spleen or lymph node cells, taken before intestinal transplant. All receptors come from a human donor who received an intestinal transplant.

The chain carries TRBV10-3 and TRBJ1-1, with unresolved D. CDR3 length: 12 amino acids. Germline values: CDR1 ENHRY, CDR2 SYGVKD. V lost 4 bases and J 1 base, leaving 4 bases between the germline ends. The chain's CDR3 is CAISGGNTEAFF. CDR3 sequence (DNA): TGTGCCATCAGTGGGGGGAACACTGAAGCTTTCTTT.

The V call is TRBV27, the J call TRBJ1-1; tentatively, D is TRBD1 (6 bases). This CDR3 comprises 15 residues. From germline, CDR1 is MNHEY and CDR2 SMNVEV (reference sequence). V lost 1 base to trimming and J lost 1 base, with 10 bases between them. In DNA, the CDR3 is TGTGCCAGCAGTTTATACAGGGCAGGGAACACTGAAGCTTTCTTT. The encoded protein is CASSLYRAGNTEAFF.

The rearrangement links TRBV7-9 to TRBJ1-3; the match to TRBD1 covers 12 bases. J was trimmed by 7 bases and V by 11 bases; bases with no gene match: 6. Germline CDR1 and CDR2: SEHNR and FQNEAQ (reference sequence). This CDR3 spans 13 amino acids. The CDR3 bases are TGTGCCGGAGGGACAGGGGGCGCGAACACCATATATTTT. Its translation: CAGGTGGANTIYF.

The DNA of the CDR3 is TGCGCCAGCAGCTTGGGGCCCCGACAGGGCTGGGGGGAGACCCAGTACTTC. Its translation: CASSLGPRQGWGETQYF. The chain uses TRBV5-1 and TRBJ2-5, with 7 nucleotides matching TRBD1. Trimming removed 0 bases from V and 5 bases from J; junction bases left unmatched: 13. Germline CDR1 is SGHRS and CDR2 is YFSETQ. The CDR3 is 17 amino acids.

The rearrangement joins TRBV13 to TRBJ2-5, with D possibly TRBD2 on 6 matching bases. With 0 bases removed from V and 4 bases from J, the gap between germline ends came to 12 bases. Germline V gene data show CDR1 as PRHDT and CDR2 as FYEKMQ (reference sequence). CDR3 length: 15 residues. DNA of the CDR3: TGTGCCAGCAGCTTAGGTGCGGGGATCACAGAGACCCAGTACTTC. This translates into CASSLGAGITETQYF.

The rearrangement joins TRBV14 to TRBJ2-7, with 7 bases matching TRBD2. There are 14 residues in the CDR3. Germline CDR1 and CDR2: SGHDN and FVKESK. Trimming took 4 bases from V and 3 from J; bases not matched to a gene: 6. CDR3 in amino acids: CASSPGGGRYEQYF. The CDR3 DNA reads TGTGCCAGCAGCCCGGGGGGAGGGCGCTACGAGCAGTACTTC.

On this clone itself: The germline gene is not matched at one end of the junction; a read error may be the cause. V usage is TRBV7-7 and J usage is TRBJ2-1; 10 bases agree with TRBD2. CDR1 and CDR2 from the germline V gene are SSHAT and FNYEAQ (reference sequence). The length of the CDR3 is 16 residues. The CDR3: CASSPGLAEGYNEQFF. The CDR3 nucleotides read TGTGCTAGCAGCCCCGGACTAGCGGAAGGTTACAATGAGCAGTTCTTC.